This entry lists 2 T cell receptor beta chains sequenced from one sample in a study of cytomegalovirus exposure and HLA in healthy donors. Researchers ran the PCR with 60 Vbeta and 13 Jbeta primers. Some clones are missing from TCRdb's copy, which holds only in-frame ones; the method was immunoSEQ multiplex PCR. The data hold about 130,000 clones, with over 8% observed a single time. Material: PBMCs. These receptors were collected from a man between 35 and 55 years old in good health and CMV-seronegative.

The chain combines TRBV2 with TRBJ1-1, with no clear D. CDR3 size: 14 residues. Germline values: CDR1 SNHLY, CDR2 FYNNEI. Trimming shortened V by 6 bases and J by 0 bases, and 11 bases separated the two germline ends. The CDR3 bases are TGTGCCAGCAGCCCCAGGCCCATGAACACTGAAGCTTTCTTT. Its translation is CASSPRPMNTEAFF.

This clone appeared a few times. This sequence joins TRBV2 and TRBJ2-3, with 7 bases aligning to TRBD2. This CDR3 spans 15 amino acids. The trim removed 3 bases at V and 2 bases at J, leaving 5 bases unmatched. Germline-derived CDR1 and CDR2 are SNHLY and FYNNEI. The CDR3 is CASSEGGGPTDTQYF. CDR3 in DNA: TGTGCCAGCAGTGAGGGCGGGGGACCCACAGATACGCAGTATTTT.